The entry that follows covers one T cell receptor beta chain sequence. What this receptor recognizes is not known. Base qualities are not provided; no much larger clone lies one nucleotide away. Genomic DNA was isolated from the sorted cells so that the TCRbeta CDR3 region could be sequenced. TCRbeta CDR3 regions were sequenced using the immunoSEQ Assay. TCRdb's version of the immuneACCESS table is confined to in-frame rearrangements and falls short of the full clone set. An unresolved V gene accounts for under half of the shortfall where checked; the remainder is of unknown origin. This sample gives 34,000 or so clones in total; around 87% of them show up just once. The ten biggest clones cover about 32% of the sample. The record originates from a study of OX40 agonist ivuxolimab in advanced cancers. Notes on the research overall: The costimulatory receptor OX40 (CD134) was targeted by ivuxolimab, a fully human IgG2 agonistic monoclonal antibody. The paper describes the monotherapy dose-escalation part (N of about 47 patients) of the phase I trial of ivuxolimab. Three dose-escalation patients achieved partial responses, one with hepatocellular carcinoma and two with cutaneous melanoma. Peripheral TCRbeta sequencing aimed to test whether ivuxolimab altered TCR sequence diversity and caused clonal T-cell expansion. The dose-escalation cohort was about 83% male with a mean age of about 60 years, ranging from about 20 to 85. Patients were allowed to have had prior anti-PD-1, anti-PD-L1 or anti-CTLA-4 therapy, and around 37% of the dose-escalation patients had previously received checkpoint inhibitors. Of the roughly 51 patients in dose escalation, about 20 had hepatocellular carcinoma, roughly 15 had melanoma, 9 had renal cell carcinoma and 9 had head and neck cancer. Intravenous ivuxolimab was administered to patients every 2 weeks at six dose levels: 0.01, 0.1, 0.3, 1.5, 3 and 10 mg/kg. What the authors observed across the whole study: After ivuxolimab, CD8+ T cells had more expanded clones than CD4+ T cells on average. Low levels of normalized T-cell clonal expansion were also seen in some nonresponding patients. At doses from 0.1 to 3.0 mg/kg, clonal expansion was seen in both CD4+ and CD8+ blood T cells between baseline and week 6. The antigen specificity of the peripheral T cells that underwent clonal expansion was not determined. In the 0.1-3.0 mg/kg groups, partial responders had among the lowest normalized peripheral clonal expansion, particularly in CD8+ T cells.

Patients with a history of autoimmune disease or receiving systemic immunosuppression were excluded from the trial. In every dose cohort, peripheral blood was drawn for TCR sequencing at baseline, cycle 4 day 1, and cycle 7 day 1. Samples were obtained from an open-label, multicenter, first-in-human phase I dose-escalation trial of ivuxolimab. Adults with locally advanced or metastatic melanoma, renal cell carcinoma, hepatocellular carcinoma or head and neck squamous cell carcinoma were enrolled in the trial. Before TCR sequencing, CD4+ T cells and CD8+ T cells from peripheral blood were sorted into separate populations. The source material was CD4+ or CD8+ T cells sorted from blood, sampled in a trial of the OX40 agonist ivuxolimab. This sequence was found in an adult with an advanced solid tumor such as melanoma, head and neck, liver or kidney cancer.

DNA sequence: TGTGCCAGCAGGGAGATCACCTCTGGAAACACCATATATTTT. Translated, it gives CASREITSGNTIYF. The chain is assembled from TRBV6-5 and TRBJ1-3; the D gene assignment is ambiguous. The germline V gene yields MNHEY for CDR1 and SVGAGI for CDR2. The CDR3, cysteine through phenylalanine, is 14 amino acids long. Left in the record is the CDR3 DNA by itself, 42 bases read in frame from the first base. V loses 6 bases of germline sequence and J loses 0 bases, and the interval between the two ends is 9 bases.